The subject of this entry is one TCR beta chain. The antigen remains undetermined. Amplified TCR beta CDR3 regions derived from RNA transcripts. The HTBI set primed first-round TCR CDR3 RT-PCR. TCRdb redid the calling of the multiplex PCR reads with MiXCR, one entry per CDR3 protein. This sample has over 500,000 distinct CDR3 sequences, with roughly 15% found just once. The data stem from a study of T cells in Graves' hyperthyroidism and ophthalmopathy. Germline V gene sequence: CDR1 SGHVS, CDR2 FQNEAQ. This CDR3 comprises 14 residues. V lost 1 base to trimming and J lost 4 bases, with 10 bases between them. Diagnosis of hyperthyroidism was new in patients aged 18 to 65, and its duration was under 2 months. Clinicians diagnosed patients from clinical symptoms, serum thyroxine and TRAb, thyroid ultrasound and orbital computed tomography. Fresh peripheral blood, 8 to 10 ml, was the source of the PBMCs.

Study conclusions and caveats: Most expanded thyroid clonotypes above 0.001 also appeared in blood.

This chain links TRBV7-8 with TRBJ2-5; D call uncertain. The sequence was obtained from a woman in her forties with Graves' hyperthyroidism. Sequenced: blood. CDR3 sequence (DNA): TGTGCCAGCAGCTTAGAGAGGCGAGGAGAGACCCAGTACTTC. Protein sequence: CASSLERRGETQYF.